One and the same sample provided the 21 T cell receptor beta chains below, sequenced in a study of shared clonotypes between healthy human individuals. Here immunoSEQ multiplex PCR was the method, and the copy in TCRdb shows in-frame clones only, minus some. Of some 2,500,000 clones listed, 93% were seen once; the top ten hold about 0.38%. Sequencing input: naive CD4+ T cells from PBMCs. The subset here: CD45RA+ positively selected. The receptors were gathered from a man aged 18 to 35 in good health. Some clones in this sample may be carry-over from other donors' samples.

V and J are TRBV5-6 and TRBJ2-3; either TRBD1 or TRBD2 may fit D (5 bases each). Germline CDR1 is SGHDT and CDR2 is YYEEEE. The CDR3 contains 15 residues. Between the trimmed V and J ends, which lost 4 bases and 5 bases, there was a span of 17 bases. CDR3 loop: CASSPGPWMEDTQYF. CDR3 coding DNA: TGTGCCAGCAGCCCGGGACCGTGGATGGAAGATACGCAGTATTTT.

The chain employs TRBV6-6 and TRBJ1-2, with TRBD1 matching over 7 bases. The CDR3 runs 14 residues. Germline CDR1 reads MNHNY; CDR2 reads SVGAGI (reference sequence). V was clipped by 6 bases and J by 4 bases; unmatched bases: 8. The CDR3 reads CASSPRGAVYGYTF. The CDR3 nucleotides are TGTGCCAGCAGCCCCAGGGGGGCGGTCTATGGCTACACCTTC.

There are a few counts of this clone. The CDR3 bases are TGTGCCAGCAGTGAAGGGTTCTATGGCTACACCTTC. This encodes CASSEGFYGYTF. This chain uses TRBV6-1 with TRBJ1-2; no clear D. This CDR3 comprises 12 residues. CDR1 and CDR2 from the germline V gene are MNHNS and SASEGT. Trimming took 1 base from V and 4 from J, leaving 4 bases between them.

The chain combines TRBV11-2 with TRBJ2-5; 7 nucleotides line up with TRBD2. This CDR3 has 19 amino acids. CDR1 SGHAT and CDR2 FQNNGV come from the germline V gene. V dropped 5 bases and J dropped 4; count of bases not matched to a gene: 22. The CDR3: CASSPLIGPSGNHGETQYF. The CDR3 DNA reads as TGTGCCAGCAGCCCCCTAATAGGGCCGAGCGGGAACCACGGAGAGACCCAGTACTTC.

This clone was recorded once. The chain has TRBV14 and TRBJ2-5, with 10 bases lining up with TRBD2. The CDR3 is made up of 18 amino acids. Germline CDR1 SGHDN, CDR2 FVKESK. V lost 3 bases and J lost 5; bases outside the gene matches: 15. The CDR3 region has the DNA TGTGCCAGCAGCCACTACCGGCGGGCTAGCGGGAGCCGGGAGACCCAGTACTTC. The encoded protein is CASSHYRRASGSRETQYF.

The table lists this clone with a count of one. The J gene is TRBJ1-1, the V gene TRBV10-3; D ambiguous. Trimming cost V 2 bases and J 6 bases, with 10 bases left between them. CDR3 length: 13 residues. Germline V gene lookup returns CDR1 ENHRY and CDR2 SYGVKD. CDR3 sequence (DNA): TGTGCCATCAGTGAGGTGTGGCTCTCTGAAGCTTTCTTT. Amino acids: CAISEVWLSEAFF.

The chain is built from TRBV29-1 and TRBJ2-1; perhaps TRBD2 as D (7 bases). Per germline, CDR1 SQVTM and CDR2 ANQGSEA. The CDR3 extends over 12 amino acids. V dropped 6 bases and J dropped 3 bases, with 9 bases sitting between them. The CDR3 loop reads CSVGGGYNEQFF. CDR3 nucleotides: TGCAGCGTAGGGGGGGGCTACAATGAGCAGTTCTTC.

Written as DNA, the CDR3 is TGTGCCAGCAGCGTACGGCTAGCGGGAAGTGAGCAGTTCTTC. This gives the protein CASSVRLAGSEQFF. The chain combines TRBV9 with TRBJ2-1; TRBD2 matches 9 bases. V lost 1 base and J lost 9; bases outside the gene matches: 5. The CDR3 covers 14 residues. Germline CDR1 SGDLS, CDR2 YYNGEE.

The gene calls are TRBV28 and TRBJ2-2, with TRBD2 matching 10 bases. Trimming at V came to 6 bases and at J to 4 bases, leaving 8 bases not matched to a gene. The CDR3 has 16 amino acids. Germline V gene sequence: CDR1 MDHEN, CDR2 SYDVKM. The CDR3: CASSPPLAGVTGELFF. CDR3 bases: TGTGCCAGCAGCCCCCCCCTAGCGGGAGTCACCGGGGAGCTGTTTTTT.

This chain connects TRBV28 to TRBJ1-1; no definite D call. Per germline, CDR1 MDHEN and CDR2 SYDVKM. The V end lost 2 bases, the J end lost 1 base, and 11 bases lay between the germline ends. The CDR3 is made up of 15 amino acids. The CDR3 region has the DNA TGTGCCAGCAGTTTACCGGTCCGGGCGAACACTGAAGCTTTCTTT. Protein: CASSLPVRANTEAFF.

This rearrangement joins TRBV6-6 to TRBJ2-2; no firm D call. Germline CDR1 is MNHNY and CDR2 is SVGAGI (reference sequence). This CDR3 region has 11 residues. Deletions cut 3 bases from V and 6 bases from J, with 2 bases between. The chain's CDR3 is CASSYPGELFF. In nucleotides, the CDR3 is TGTGCCAGCAGTTATCCCGGGGAGCTGTTTTTT.

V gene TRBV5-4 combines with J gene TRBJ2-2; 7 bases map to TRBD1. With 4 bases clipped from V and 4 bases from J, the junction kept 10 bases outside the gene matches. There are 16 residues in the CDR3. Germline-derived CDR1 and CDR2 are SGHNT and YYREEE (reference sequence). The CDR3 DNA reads TGTGCCAGCAGCGACTACAGGGGTAGCGCCACCGGGGAGCTGTTTTTT. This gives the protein CASSDYRGSATGELFF.

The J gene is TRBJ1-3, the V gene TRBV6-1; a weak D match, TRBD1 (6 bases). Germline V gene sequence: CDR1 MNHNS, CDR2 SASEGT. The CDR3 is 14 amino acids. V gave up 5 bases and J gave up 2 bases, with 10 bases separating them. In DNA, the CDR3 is TGTGCCAGCAGTATGGACAGACCTGGAAACACCATATATTTT. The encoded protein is CASSMDRPGNTIYF.

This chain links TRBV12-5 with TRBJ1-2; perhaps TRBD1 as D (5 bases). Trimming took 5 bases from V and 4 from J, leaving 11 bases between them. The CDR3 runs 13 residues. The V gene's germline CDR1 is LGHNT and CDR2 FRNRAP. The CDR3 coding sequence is TGTGCTAGTGGTGGCGAGGGGAGCTATGGCTACACCTTC. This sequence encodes CASGGEGSYGYTF.

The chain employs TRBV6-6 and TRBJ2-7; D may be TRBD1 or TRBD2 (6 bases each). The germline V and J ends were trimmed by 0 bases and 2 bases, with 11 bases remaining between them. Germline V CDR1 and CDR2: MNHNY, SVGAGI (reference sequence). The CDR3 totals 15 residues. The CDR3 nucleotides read TGTGCCAGCAGTTACTCCGGCGGGACAACCTACGAGCAGTACTTC. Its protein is CASSYSGGTTYEQYF.

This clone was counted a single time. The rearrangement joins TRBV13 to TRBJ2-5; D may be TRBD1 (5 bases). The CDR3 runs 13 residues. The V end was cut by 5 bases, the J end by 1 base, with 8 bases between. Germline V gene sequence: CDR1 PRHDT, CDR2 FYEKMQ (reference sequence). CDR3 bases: TGTGCCAGCAGCCCCCAGGGCCAAGAGACCCAGTACTTC. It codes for CASSPQGQETQYF.

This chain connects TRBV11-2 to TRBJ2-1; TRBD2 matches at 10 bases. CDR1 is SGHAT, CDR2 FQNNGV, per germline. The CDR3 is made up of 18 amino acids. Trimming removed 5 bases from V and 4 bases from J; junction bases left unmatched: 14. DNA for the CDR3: TGTGCCAGCAGCCTCCTCAAATCAGGACTAGCGGTTTACAATGAGCAGTTCTTC. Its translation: CASSLLKSGLAVYNEQFF.

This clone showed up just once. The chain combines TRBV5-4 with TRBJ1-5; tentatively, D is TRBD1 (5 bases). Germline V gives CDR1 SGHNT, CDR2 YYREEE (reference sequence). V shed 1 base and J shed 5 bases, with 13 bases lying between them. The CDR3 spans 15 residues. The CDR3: CASSLNAGRHQPQHF. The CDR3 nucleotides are TGTGCCAGCAGCTTGAATGCGGGACGCCATCAGCCCCAGCATTTT.

DNA of the CDR3: TGTGCCAGTGCAGGGGGCGCGTCCTATAATTCACCCCTCCACTTT. It encodes CASAGGASYNSPLHF. The chain has TRBV28 and TRBJ1-6, with 8 bases lining up with TRBD1. CDR1 and CDR2 from the germline V gene are MDHEN and SYDVKM. This CDR3 has 15 amino acids. With 9 bases clipped from V and 1 base from J, the junction kept 5 bases outside the gene matches. The full variable domain, completed using reference TRBV28 and TRBJ1-6, is DVKVTQSSRYLVKRTGEKVFLECVQDMDHENMFWYRQDPGLGLRLIYFSYDVKMKEKGDIPEGYSVSREKKERFSLILESASTNQTSMYLCASAGGASYNSPLHFGNGTRLTVT.

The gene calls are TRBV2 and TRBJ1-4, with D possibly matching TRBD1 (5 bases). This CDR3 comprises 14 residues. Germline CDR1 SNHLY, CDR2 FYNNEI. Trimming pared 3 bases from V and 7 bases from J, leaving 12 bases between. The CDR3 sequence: CASSDQGSVEKLFF. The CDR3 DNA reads TGTGCCAGCAGTGACCAGGGCTCGGTTGAAAAACTGTTTTTT.

DNA of the CDR3: TGTGCCAGCAGCGTATTGCCCAGAACTGGCGGGGAGCTGTTTTTT. Translation: CASSVLPRTGGELFF. The chain couples TRBV9 to TRBJ2-2; D not resolved. The CDR3 runs 15 residues. Germline V CDR1 and CDR2: SGDLS, YYNGEE. Deletions cut 1 base from V and 7 bases from J, with 14 bases between.